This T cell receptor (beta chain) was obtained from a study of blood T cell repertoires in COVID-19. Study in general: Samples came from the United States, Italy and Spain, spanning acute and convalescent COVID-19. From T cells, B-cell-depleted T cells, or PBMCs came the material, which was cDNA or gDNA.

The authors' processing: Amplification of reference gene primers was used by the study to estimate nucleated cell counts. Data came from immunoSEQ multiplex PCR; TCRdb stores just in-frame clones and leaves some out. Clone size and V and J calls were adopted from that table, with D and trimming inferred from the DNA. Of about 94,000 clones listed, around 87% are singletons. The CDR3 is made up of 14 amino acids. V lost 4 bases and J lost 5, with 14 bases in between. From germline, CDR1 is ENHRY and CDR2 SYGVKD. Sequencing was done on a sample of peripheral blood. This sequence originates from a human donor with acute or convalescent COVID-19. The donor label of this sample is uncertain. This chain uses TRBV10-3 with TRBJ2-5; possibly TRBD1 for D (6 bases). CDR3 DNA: TGTGCCATCAGTGGGCACAGGGAACGGGAGACCCAGTACTTC. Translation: CAISGHRERETQYF.